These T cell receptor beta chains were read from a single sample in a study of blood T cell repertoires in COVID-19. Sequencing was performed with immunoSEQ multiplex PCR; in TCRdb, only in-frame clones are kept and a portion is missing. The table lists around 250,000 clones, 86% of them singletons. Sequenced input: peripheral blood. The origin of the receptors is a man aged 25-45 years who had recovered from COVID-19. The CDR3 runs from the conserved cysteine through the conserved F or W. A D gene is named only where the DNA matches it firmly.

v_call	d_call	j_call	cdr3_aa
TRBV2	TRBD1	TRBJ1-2	CASSETERGPFNYGYTF
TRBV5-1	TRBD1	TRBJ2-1	CASSLTGTGGIDEQFF
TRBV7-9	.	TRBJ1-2	CEPYRSNYGYTF
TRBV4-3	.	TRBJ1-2	CASSQEARRRYTF
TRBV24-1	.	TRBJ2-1	CATSDLQAGNSYNEQFF
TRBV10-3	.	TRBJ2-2	CAISIQGGGELFF
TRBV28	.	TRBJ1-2	CASSLGGRSGYTF
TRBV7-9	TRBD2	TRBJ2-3	CASSPWAGGTDTQYF
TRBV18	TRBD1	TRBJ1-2	CASTFRQGHYGYTF
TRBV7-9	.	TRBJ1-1	CASSLDPDIEAFF
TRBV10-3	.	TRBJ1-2	CAISGQAGPYGYTF
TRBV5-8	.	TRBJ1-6	CASFTGSYNSPLHF
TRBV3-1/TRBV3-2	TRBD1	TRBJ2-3	CATRQGNEIHTQYF
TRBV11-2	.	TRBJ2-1	CASSLLARAGEQFF
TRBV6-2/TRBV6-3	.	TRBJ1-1	CASSSVSPEAFF
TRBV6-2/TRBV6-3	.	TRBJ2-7	CASSFTYEQYF
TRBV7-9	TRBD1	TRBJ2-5	CASSASGQGEGETQYF
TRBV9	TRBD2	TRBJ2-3	CASSAVSGGRTDTQYF
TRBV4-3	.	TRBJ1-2	CASSQHTYRVGGYGYTF
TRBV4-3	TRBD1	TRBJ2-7	CASSQATTGSSYEQYF
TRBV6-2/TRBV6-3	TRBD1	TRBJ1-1	CASSYTGTGMNTEAFF
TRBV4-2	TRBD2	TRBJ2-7	CASSPQGLAGYEQYF
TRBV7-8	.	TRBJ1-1	CASGLGGANSQYTEAFF
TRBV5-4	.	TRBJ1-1	CASSFVGGPEAFF
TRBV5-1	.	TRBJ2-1	CASSQDLASGYNEQFF
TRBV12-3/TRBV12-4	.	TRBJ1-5	CASSVYSNQPQHF
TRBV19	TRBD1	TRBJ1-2	CASSMDRASYGYTF
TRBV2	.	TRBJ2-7	CASSDQRTYEQYF
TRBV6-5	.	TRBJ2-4	CASRDSLAKNIQYF
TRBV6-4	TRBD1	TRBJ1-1	CASSESPGQVSTEAFF
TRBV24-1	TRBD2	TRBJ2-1	CATSASASGGTSLNEQFF
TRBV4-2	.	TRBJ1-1	CASSQVNFADEAFF
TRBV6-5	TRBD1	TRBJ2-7	CASSRTGYEQYF
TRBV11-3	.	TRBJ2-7	CASSFGGPYYEQYF
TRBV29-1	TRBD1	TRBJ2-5	CSVLQGRETQYF
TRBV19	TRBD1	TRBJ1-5	CASSDRAGQPQHF
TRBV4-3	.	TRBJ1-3	CASSQDLSSWSGNTIYF
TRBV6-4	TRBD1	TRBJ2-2	CASSDSRQGVTGELFF
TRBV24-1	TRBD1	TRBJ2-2	CATSDSGQGSYTGELFF
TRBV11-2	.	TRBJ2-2	CASSEGRQLFF
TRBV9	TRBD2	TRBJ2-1	CASSVAGRDEQFF
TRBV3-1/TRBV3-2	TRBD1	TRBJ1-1	CASSQDRDRDWNTEAFF
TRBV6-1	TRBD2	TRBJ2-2	CASSWEGTGELFF
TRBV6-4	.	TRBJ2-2	CASSDSELQENTGELFF
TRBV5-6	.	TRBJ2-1	CASSWGTGGGFF
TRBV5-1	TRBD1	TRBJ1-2	CASSLGDSPNYGYTF
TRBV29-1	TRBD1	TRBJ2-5	CSVDRGGETQYF
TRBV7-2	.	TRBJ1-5	CASSLEGRGQHF
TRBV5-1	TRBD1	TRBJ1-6	CASRQGALGSPLHF
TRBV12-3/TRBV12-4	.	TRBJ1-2	CASSSQGYWGYTF
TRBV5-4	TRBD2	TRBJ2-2	CASSNPLGLAGANTGELFF
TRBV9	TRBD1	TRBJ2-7	CASSVSPWTGGGEQYF
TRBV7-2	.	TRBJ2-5	CASIRRLVGETQYF
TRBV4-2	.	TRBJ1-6	CASSQVSRSYNSPLHF
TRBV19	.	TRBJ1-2	CASSIDSGGLGIGYTF